This paragraph covers one T cell receptor beta chain sequence. The data derive from a study of shared T cell receptors in the human thymus. The data were produced by immunoSEQ multiplex PCR, yet TCRdb's version contains in-frame clones alone and is incomplete. The sample consists of about 500,000 clones, around three quarters of them appearing once. The CDR3 spans 13 residues. Germline CDR1 MNHEY, CDR2 SMNVEV (reference sequence). V shed 8 bases and J 3 bases; nucleotides not matched to a gene: 6. The sample also formed part of further work on human thymus T cells. In that study: A high degree of thymic repertoire overlap among unrelated individuals was reported in related research.

The chain is built from TRBV27 and TRBJ2-7; 8 positions match TRBD1. Material for sequencing was thymocytes. The receptor comes from a boy in the first two years of life with a congenital heart defect. CDR3 region: CASSVDRDYEQYF. CDR3 nucleotides: TGTGCCAGCTCCGTGGACAGGGACTACGAGCAGTACTTC.